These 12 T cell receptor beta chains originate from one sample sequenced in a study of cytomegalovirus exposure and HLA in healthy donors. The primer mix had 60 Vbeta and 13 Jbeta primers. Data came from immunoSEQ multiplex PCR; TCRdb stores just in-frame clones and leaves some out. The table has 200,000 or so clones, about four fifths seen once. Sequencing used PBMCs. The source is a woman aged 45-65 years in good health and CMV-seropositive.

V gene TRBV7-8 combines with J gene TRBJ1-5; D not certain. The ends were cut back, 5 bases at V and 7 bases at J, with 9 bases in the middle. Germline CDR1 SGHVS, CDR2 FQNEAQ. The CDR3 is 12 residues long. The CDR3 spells CASSPGLQPQHF. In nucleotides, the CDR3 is TGTGCCAGCAGCCCGGGGTTACAGCCCCAGCATTTT.

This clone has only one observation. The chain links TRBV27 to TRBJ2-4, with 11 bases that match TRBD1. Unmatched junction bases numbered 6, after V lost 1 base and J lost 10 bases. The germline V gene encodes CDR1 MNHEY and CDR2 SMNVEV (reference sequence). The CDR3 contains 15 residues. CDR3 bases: TGTGCCAGCAGTTTATGGGGACAGGGGGATGGAATTCAGTACTTC. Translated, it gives CASSLWGQGDGIQYF.

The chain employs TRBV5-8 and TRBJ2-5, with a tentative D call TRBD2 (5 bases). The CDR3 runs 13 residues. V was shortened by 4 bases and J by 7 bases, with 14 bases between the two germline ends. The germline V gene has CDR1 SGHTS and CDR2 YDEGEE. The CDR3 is CASSRRTDGTQYF. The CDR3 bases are TGTGCCAGCAGCAGGCGGACTGACGGGACCCAGTACTTC. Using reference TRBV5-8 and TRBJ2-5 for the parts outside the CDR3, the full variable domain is EAGVTQSPTHLIKTRGQQATLRCSPISGHTSVYWYQQALGLGLQFLLWYDEGEERNRGNFPPRFSGRQFPNYSSELNVNALELEDSALYLCASSRRTDGTQYFGPGTRLLVL.

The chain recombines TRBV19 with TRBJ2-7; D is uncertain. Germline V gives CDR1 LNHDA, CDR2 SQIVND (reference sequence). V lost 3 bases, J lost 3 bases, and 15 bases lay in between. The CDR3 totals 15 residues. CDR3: CASSIGSAIGYEQYF. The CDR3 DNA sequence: TGTGCCAGTAGTATTGGATCAGCGATCGGCTACGAGCAGTACTTC.

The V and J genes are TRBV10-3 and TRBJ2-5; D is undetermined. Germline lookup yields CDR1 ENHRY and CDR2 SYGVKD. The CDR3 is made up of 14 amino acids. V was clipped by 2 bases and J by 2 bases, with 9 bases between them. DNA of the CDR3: TGTGCCATCAGTGAGCCCCAGGTACAAGAGACCCAGTACTTC. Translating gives CAISEPQVQETQYF.

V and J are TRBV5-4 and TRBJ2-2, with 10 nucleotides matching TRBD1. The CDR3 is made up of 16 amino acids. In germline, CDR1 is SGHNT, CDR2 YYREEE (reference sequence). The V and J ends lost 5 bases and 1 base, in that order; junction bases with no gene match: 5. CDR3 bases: TGTGCCAGCAGTTCCCGGACAGGGGGGAACACCGGGGAGCTGTTTTTT. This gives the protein CASSSRTGGNTGELFF.

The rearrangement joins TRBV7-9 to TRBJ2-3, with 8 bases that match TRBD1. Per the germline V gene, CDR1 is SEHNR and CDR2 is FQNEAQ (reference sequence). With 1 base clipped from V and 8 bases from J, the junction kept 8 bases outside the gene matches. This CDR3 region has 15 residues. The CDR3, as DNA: TGTGCCAGCAGCTTAGTTGGACAGGGTCGAGTTACGCAGTATTTT. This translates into CASSLVGQGRVTQYF.

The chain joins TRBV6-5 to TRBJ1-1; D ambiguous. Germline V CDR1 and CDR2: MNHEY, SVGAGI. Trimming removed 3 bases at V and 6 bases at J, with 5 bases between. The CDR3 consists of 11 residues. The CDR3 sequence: CASSYGPEAFF. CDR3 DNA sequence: TGTGCCAGCAGTTATGGGCCTGAAGCTTTCTTT.

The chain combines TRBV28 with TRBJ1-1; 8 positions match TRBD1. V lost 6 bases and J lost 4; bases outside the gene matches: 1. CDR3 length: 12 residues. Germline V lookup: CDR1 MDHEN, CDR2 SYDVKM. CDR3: CASRGQGTEAFF. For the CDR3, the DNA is TGTGCCAGCAGAGGACAGGGCACTGAAGCTTTCTTT.

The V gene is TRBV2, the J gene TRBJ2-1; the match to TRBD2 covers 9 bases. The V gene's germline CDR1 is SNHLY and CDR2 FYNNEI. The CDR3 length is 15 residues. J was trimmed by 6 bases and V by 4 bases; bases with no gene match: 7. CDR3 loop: CASSVGGGAPNEQFF. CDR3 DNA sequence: TGTGCCAGCAGTGTTGGCGGGGGGGCCCCCAATGAGCAGTTCTTC.

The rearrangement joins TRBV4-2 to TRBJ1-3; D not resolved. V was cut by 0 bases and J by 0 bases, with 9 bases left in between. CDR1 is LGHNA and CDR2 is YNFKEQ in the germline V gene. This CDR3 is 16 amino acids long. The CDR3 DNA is TGTGCCAGCAGCCAAGACGAAGCGTTCTCTGGAAACACCATATATTTT. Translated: CASSQDEAFSGNTIYF.

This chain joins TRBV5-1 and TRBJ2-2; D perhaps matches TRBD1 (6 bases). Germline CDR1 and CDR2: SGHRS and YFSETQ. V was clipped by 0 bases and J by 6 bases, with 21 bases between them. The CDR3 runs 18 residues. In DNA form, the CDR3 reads TGCGCCAGCAGCTTGGAAGGGTCGAGGGGGTTGGCGGCCGGGGAGCTGTTTTTT. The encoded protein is CASSLEGSRGLAAGELFF.